The present entry profiles one TCR beta chain with its context. Its antigen is unidentified. Graves' hyperthyroidism is called stable when ophthalmopathy does not progress within 18 months. The data belong to a study of T cells in Graves' hyperthyroidism and ophthalmopathy. Study results and limitations: The model foresaw ophthalmopathy a median roughly 6.5 months prior to onset. Stable hyperthyroidism and ophthalmopathy were separated using 13 V-J signatures.

TCR beta CDR3 sequences were amplified from RNA transcripts. During a first-round RT-PCR of the TCR CDR3, the HTBI primer set was used. MiXCR was run by TCRdb on the multiplex PCR reads, yielding one entry per CDR3 protein. The table shows hundreds of thousands of distinct CDR3 sequences, with approximately 20% occurring only once. Germline loops: CDR1 MDHEN, CDR2 SYDVKM. This CDR3 contains 14 residues. With 3 bases removed from V and 0 bases from J, the gap between germline ends came to 9 bases. The source is a woman aged 18-29 years with Graves' hyperthyroidism. Sequencing used blood. V and J are TRBV28 and TRBJ2-7; D not resolved. CDR3 sequence (DNA): TGTGCCAGCAGTTTCACGGCGACCTCCTACGAGCAGTACTTC. The encoded protein is CASSFTATSYEQYF.